Listed here is a single T cell receptor (beta chain). Distinct nucleotide sequences in the sample also encode this CDR3. These data come from a study of blood T cell repertoires in COVID-19. Authors' methods: Using reference gene primer amplification, nucleated cell counts were estimated. The table came from immunoSEQ multiplex PCR; TCRdb's copy has only in-frame clones and leaves some out. V and J calls and clone size are given by that table; D and trimming were obtained from the DNA. The data show about 160,000 clones, 87% seen once. The V and J ends lost 1 base and 2 bases respectively, with 5 bases between them. This CDR3 spans 13 amino acids.

V is TRBV12-3 or TRBV12-4 and J is TRBJ1-2; D remains ambiguous. This TCR was recovered from a woman between 70 and 85 years old with COVID-19, enrolled during active disease. Specimen: peripheral blood. CDR3 loop: CASSLDRNYGYTF. The DNA for the CDR3 is TGTGCCAGCAGTTTAGACAGAAACTATGGCTACACCTTC.